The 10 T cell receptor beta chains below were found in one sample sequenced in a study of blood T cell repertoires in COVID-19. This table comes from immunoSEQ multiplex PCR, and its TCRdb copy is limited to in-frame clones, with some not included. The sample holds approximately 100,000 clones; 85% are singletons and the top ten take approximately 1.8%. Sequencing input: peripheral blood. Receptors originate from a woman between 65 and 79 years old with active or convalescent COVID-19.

CDR3 amino acids: CASSLTAGELFF. The CDR3 DNA reads as TGTGCCAGCAGCTTGACTGCCGGGGAGCTGTTTTTT. This chain uses TRBV7-8 with TRBJ2-2; D call uncertain. Germline values: CDR1 SGHVS, CDR2 FQNEAQ. The CDR3 loop spans 12 amino acids. Trimming cost V 3 bases and J 6 bases, with 5 bases left between them.

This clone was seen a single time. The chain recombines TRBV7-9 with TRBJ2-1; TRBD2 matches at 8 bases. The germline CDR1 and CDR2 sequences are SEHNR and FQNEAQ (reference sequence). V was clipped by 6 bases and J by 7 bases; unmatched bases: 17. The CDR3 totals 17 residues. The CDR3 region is CASSPYGGTRRLNEQFF. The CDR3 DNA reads TGTGCCAGCAGTCCCTACGGCGGGACTAGGCGTCTTAATGAGCAGTTCTTC.

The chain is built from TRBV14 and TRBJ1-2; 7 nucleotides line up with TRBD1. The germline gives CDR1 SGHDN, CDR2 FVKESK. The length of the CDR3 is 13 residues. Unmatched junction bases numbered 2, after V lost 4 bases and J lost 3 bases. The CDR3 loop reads CASSPDRDYGYTF. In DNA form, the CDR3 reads TGTGCCAGCAGCCCCGACAGGGACTATGGCTACACCTTC.

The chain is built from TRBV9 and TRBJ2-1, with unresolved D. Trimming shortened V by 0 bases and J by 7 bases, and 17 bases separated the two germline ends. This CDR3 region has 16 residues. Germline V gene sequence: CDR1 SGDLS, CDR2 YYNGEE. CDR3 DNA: TGTGCCAGCAGCGTAGGGTCGGGTGCTAGTCGGAATGAGCAGTTCTTC. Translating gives CASSVGSGASRNEQFF.

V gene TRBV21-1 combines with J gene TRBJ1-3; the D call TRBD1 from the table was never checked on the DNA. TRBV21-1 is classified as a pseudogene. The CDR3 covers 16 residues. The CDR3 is CASRRGQTVSGNTIYF. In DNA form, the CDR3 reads TGTGCCAGCAGGCGGGGACAGACGGTCTCTGGAAACACCATATATTTT.

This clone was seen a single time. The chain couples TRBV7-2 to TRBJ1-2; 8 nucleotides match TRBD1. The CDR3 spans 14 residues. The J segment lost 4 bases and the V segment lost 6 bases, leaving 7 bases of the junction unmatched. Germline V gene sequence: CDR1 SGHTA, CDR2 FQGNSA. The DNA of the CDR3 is TGTGCCAGCAGTCCCGACAGGGGTCCCTATGGCTACACCTTC. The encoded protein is CASSPDRGPYGYTF.

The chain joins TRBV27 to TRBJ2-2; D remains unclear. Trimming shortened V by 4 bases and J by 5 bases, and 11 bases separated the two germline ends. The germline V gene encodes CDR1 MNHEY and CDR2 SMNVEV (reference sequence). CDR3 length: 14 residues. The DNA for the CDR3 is TGTGCCAGCAGTTCCGATCAGGTTACCGGGGAGCTGTTTTTT. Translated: CASSSDQVTGELFF.

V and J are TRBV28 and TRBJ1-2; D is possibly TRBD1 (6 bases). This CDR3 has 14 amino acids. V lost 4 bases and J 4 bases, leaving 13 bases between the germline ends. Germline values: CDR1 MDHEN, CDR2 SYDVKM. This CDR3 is CASSYQGISYGYTF. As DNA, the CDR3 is TGTGCCAGCAGTTACCAGGGGATCAGCTATGGCTACACCTTC.

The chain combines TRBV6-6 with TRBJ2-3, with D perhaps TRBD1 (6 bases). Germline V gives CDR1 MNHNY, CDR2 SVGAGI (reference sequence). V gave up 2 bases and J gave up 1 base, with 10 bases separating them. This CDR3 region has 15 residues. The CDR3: CASSYPQGGTDTQYF. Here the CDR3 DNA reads TGTGCCAGCAGTTACCCACAGGGTGGCACAGATACGCAGTATTTT.

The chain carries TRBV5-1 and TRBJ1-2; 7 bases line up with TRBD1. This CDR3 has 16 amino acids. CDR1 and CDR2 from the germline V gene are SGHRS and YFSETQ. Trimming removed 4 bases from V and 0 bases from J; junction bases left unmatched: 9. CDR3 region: CASSPAYRGANYGYTF. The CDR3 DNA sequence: TGCGCCAGCAGCCCCGCATACAGGGGAGCTAACTATGGCTACACCTTC.